The present TCR beta chain was sequenced within a study of blood T cell repertoires in COVID-19. Study background: The United States, Italy and Spain provided the acute and convalescent COVID-19 samples.

The CDR3 consists of 14 residues. The germline V and J ends were trimmed by 4 bases and 5 bases, with 12 bases remaining between them. Germline V CDR1 and CDR2: KGHDR, SFDVKD. Sequencing was performed with immunoSEQ multiplex PCR; in TCRdb, only in-frame clones are kept and a portion is missing. The repertoire includes more than 80,000 clones, 70% to 80% of them detected once, and roughly 0.86% sits in the top ten. This sequence was found in a human donor with acute or convalescent COVID-19. The donor label of this sample is uncertain. The specimen was peripheral blood. The chain combines TRBV24-1 with TRBJ2-3, with D perhaps matching TRBD2 (6 bases). CDR3 sequence: CATSDPGGIDTQYF. CDR3 coding DNA: TGTGCCACCAGTGACCCCGGGGGTATAGATACGCAGTATTTT.